This T cell receptor beta chain emerged from a study of blood T cell repertoires in COVID-19. Whole-study context: The origin of the acute and convalescent COVID-19 samples was the United States, Italy and Spain. Nucleic acid was either cDNA or gDNA, and it came from T cells, B-cell-depleted T cells, or PBMCs.

Per the study methods: By means of reference gene primer amplification, nucleated cell counts were estimated. Sequenced by immunoSEQ multiplex PCR; TCRdb stores in-frame clones only, minus some. For V, J and clone size, that table is used; D and trimming come from the DNA. The table records nearly 200,000 clones, roughly 84% of them present only once. The V gene lost 1 base and the J gene lost 8 bases, with 5 bases spanning the gap. There are 12 residues in the CDR3. CDR1 and CDR2 from the germline V gene are LGHDT and YNNKEL (reference sequence). The chain joins TRBV3-1 (or the pseudogene TRBV3-2) to TRBJ1-4; D unresolved. The source is a woman in her forties who had recovered from COVID-19. The sequencing sample was made of peripheral blood. The DNA for the CDR3 is TGTGCCAGCAGCCAAGGAGGAGAAAAACTGTTTTTT. Its protein product is CASSQGGEKLFF.